Listed below are T cell receptor beta chains from one sample, sequenced in a study of cytomegalovirus exposure and HLA in healthy donors. This table comes from immunoSEQ multiplex PCR, and its TCRdb copy is limited to in-frame clones, with some not included. The sample holds under 200,000 clones, about 90% seen once. The sequencing sample was made of PBMCs. The receptor set was obtained from a woman aged 18 to 35 in good health and CMV-seropositive. CDR3s include the opening cysteine and the closing phenylalanine or tryptophan. Fields, in order: CDR3 length, D gene, J gene, V gene, clone size, CDR3 DNA, CDR3 protein. A D gene is named only where the DNA matches it firmly. The size of a clone is reported for some rows only, either as once, few or many, or as a class for expanded clones.

cdr3_length: 15
d_call: -
j_call: TRBJ2-7
v_call: TRBV11-3
clone_size: -
cdr3_nt: TGTGCCAGCAGCTTATCAGGGGCCCCCTTCTACGAGCAGTACTTC
cdr3_aa: CASSLSGAPFYEQYF

cdr3_length: 14
d_call: TRBD2
j_call: TRBJ2-3
v_call: TRBV14
clone_size: -
cdr3_nt: TGTGCCAGCAGCCTGACGGGCTGGGGAGCGGGAGAAGATTTT
cdr3_aa: CASSLTGWGAGEDF

cdr3_length: 14
d_call: -
j_call: TRBJ1-1
v_call: TRBV11-2
clone_size: -
cdr3_nt: TGTGCCAGCAGCTTACCCCAGGGTATCGCTGAAGCTTTCTTT
cdr3_aa: CASSLPQGIAEAFF

cdr3_length: 16
d_call: TRBD2
j_call: TRBJ2-3
v_call: TRBV7-2
clone_size: -
cdr3_nt: TGTGCCAGCAGCTTAACGCTAGCGGGAGGCACAGATACGCAGTATTTT
cdr3_aa: CASSLTLAGGTDTQYF

cdr3_length: 14
d_call: -
j_call: TRBJ1-1
v_call: TRBV5-5
clone_size: -
cdr3_nt: TGTGCCAGCAGCTTGTCAAGTACAGCCCTTGAAGCTTTCTTT
cdr3_aa: CASSLSSTALEAFF

cdr3_length: 17
d_call: TRBD2
j_call: TRBJ2-1
v_call: TRBV5-4
clone_size: -
cdr3_nt: TGTGCCAGCAGCCCTTCCCCGGCGGGAGGCGCCTACAATGAGCAGTTCTTC
cdr3_aa: CASSPSPAGGAYNEQFF

cdr3_length: 16
d_call: TRBD2
j_call: TRBJ2-2
v_call: TRBV29-1
clone_size: -
cdr3_nt: TGCAGCGTTGCCGCGTCTAGCGGGGCGAACACCGGGGAGCTGTTTTTT
cdr3_aa: CSVAASSGANTGELFF

cdr3_length: 14
d_call: -
j_call: TRBJ2-1
v_call: TRBV11-2
clone_size: -
cdr3_nt: TGTGCCAGCAGCTTATCGGACACCTACAATGAGCAGTTCTTC
cdr3_aa: CASSLSDTYNEQFF

cdr3_length: 14
d_call: TRBD2
j_call: TRBJ2-3
v_call: TRBV5-1
clone_size: -
cdr3_nt: TGCGCCAGCAGGACTAGCGGGGCCACAGATACGCAGTATTTT
cdr3_aa: CASRTSGATDTQYF

cdr3_length: 12
d_call: TRBD2
j_call: TRBJ2-7
v_call: TRBV6-5
clone_size: few
cdr3_nt: TGTGCCAGCGCCACGGGGGGGTACGAGCAGTACTTC
cdr3_aa: CASATGGYEQYF

cdr3_length: 17
d_call: -
j_call: TRBJ1-2
v_call: TRBV7-8
clone_size: -
cdr3_nt: TGTGCCAGCAGCTTAGCGGAATCGACAGGCGTATGGGATGGCTACACCTTC
cdr3_aa: CASSLAESTGVWDGYTF

cdr3_length: 18
d_call: TRBD2
j_call: TRBJ2-1
v_call: TRBV7-8
clone_size: -
cdr3_nt: TGTGCCAGCAGCTTAGTGGGGGCACGGGCGGGAGGCGGCAATGAGCAGTTCTTC
cdr3_aa: CASSLVGARAGGGNEQFF

cdr3_length: 13
d_call: -
j_call: TRBJ2-7
v_call: TRBV12-1
clone_size: -
cdr3_nt: TGTGCCAGCAAGGGAGGGCCAGTATACGAGCAGTACTTC
cdr3_aa: CASKGGPVYEQYF

cdr3_length: 14
d_call: TRBD1
j_call: TRBJ1-5
v_call: TRBV2
clone_size: -
cdr3_nt: TGTGCCAGCAGGCTTCAGGGGGCGTATCAGCCCCAGCATTTT
cdr3_aa: CASRLQGAYQPQHF

cdr3_length: 15
d_call: TRBD2
j_call: TRBJ2-7
v_call: TRBV11-2
clone_size: -
cdr3_nt: TGTGCCAGCAGCTCCGCGGGAGGAGGGACCTACGAGCAGTACTTC
cdr3_aa: CASSSAGGGTYEQYF

cdr3_length: 15
d_call: -
j_call: TRBJ1-6
v_call: TRBV7-9
clone_size: -
cdr3_nt: TGTGCCAGCAGCCAATACAGGGAAAGGAATTCACCCCTCCACTTT
cdr3_aa: CASSQYRERNSPLHF

cdr3_length: 16
d_call: -
j_call: TRBJ2-7
v_call: TRBV6-5
clone_size: -
cdr3_nt: TGTGCCAGCAGTTCCCACGGTCGCTTGAGCTCCTACGAGCAGTACTTC
cdr3_aa: CASSSHGRLSSYEQYF

cdr3_length: 14
d_call: -
j_call: TRBJ2-5
v_call: TRBV28
clone_size: -
cdr3_nt: TGTGCCAGCAGTTTATCTGGACAGAAAGAGACCCAGTACTTC
cdr3_aa: CASSLSGQKETQYF

cdr3_length: 14
d_call: -
j_call: TRBJ2-4
v_call: TRBV7-9
clone_size: -
cdr3_nt: TGTGCCAGCAGCTCTAGGGGCAGGAAAAACATTCAGTACTTC
cdr3_aa: CASSSRGRKNIQYF

cdr3_length: 14
d_call: TRBD1
j_call: TRBJ1-2
v_call: TRBV15
clone_size: once
cdr3_nt: TGTGCCACCAGCACCCAGGGGGGAGTGGATGGCTACACCTTC
cdr3_aa: CATSTQGGVDGYTF